The entry below describes one TCR beta chain. The data were taken from a study of blood T cell repertoires in COVID-19. Study in general: Acute and convalescent COVID-19 specimens originated in the United States, Italy and Spain. The analysed material was cDNA or gDNA that came from T cells, B-cell-depleted T cells, or PBMCs.

Unmatched junction bases numbered 1, after V lost 1 base and J lost 1 base. This CDR3 contains 13 residues. Germline V lookup: CDR1 GTSNPN, CDR2 SVGIG (reference sequence). Authors' processing steps: Using reference gene primer amplification, nucleated cell counts were estimated. Produced via immunoSEQ multiplex PCR; TCRdb's table is partial and in-frame only. That table furnishes V, J and clone size, whereas the DNA furnished D and trimming. The data show a few hundred thousand clones, roughly 90% seen once. The chain is built from TRBV30 and TRBJ2-7, with 7 bases identical to TRBD1. The sequence was obtained from a man in his forties or fifties with acute or convalescent COVID-19. Sequenced: peripheral blood. CDR3 coding DNA: TGTGCCTGGAGTGAGGGACAGTCCTACGAGCAGTACTTC. As protein: CAWSEGQSYEQYF.